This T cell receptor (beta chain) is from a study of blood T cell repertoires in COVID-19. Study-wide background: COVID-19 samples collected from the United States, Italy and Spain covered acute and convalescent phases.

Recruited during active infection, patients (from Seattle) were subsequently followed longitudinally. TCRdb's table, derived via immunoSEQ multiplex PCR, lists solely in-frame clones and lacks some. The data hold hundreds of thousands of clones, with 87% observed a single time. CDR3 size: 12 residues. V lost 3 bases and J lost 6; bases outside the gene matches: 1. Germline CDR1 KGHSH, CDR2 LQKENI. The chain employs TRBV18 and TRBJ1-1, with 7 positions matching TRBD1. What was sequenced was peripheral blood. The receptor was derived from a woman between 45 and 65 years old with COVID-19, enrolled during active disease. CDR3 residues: CASSPGQAEAFF. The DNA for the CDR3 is TGTGCCAGCTCACCCGGACAGGCTGAAGCTTTCTTT.